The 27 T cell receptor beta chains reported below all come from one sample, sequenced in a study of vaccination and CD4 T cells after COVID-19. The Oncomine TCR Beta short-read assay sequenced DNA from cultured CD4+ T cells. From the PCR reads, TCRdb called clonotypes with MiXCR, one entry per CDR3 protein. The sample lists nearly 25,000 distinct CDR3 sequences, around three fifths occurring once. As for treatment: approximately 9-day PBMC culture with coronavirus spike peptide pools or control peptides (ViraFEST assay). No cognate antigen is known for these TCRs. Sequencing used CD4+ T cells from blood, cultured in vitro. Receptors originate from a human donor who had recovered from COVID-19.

The DNA for the CDR3 is TGTGCAAGTCGCTTAGGGGAGGGGAAACCCTACGAGCAGTACTTC. Translation gives CASRLGEGKPYEQYF. This chain joins TRBV12-2 and TRBJ2-7; whether TRBD2, the table's D call, matches the DNA was not checked. TRBV12-2 is reported as a pseudogene. This CDR3 contains 15 residues.

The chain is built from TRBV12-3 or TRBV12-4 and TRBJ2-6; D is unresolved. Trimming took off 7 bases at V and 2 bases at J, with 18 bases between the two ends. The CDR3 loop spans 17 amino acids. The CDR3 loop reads CASTRRRADAGANVLTF. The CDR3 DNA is TGTGCCAGCACCCGGCGAAGGGCCGATGCTGGGGCCAACGTCCTGACTTTC.

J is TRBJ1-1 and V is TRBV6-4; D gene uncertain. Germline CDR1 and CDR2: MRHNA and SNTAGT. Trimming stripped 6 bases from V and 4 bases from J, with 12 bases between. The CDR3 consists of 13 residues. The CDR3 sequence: CASRRRWGTEAFF. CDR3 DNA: TGTGCCAGCAGGCGGCGGTGGGGCACTGAAGCTTTCTTT.

CDR3 residues: CSVEGLYRTGGYTF. CDR3 DNA sequence: TGCAGCGTTGAGGGCCTATACAGGACGGGGGGCTACACCTTC. The genes are TRBV29-1 and TRBJ1-2; a possible D gene is TRBD1 (5 bases). Looked up from germline, CDR1 is SQVTM and CDR2 is ANQGSEA. The V end was cut by 3 bases, the J end by 8 bases, with 19 bases between. The CDR3 is 14 residues long. The full variable domain, completed using reference TRBV29-1 and TRBJ1-2, is SAVISQKPSRDICQRGTSLTIQCQVDSQVTMMFWYRQQPGQSLTLIATANQGSEATYESGFVIDKFPISRPNLTFSTLTVSNMSPEDSSIYLCSVEGLYRTGGYTFGSGTRLTVV.

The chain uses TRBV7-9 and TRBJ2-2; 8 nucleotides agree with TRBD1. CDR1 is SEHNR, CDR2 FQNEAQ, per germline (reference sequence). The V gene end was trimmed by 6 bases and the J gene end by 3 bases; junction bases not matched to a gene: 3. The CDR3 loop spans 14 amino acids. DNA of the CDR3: TGTGCCAGCAGTCGGACAGGGCACACCGGGGAGCTGTTTTTT. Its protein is CASSRTGHTGELFF.

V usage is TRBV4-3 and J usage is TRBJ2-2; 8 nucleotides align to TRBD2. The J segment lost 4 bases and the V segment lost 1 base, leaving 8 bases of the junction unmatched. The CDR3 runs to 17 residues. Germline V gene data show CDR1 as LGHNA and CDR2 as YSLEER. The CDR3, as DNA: TGCGCCAGCAGCCAAGGGGGACTAGTTGGGGGCACCGGGGAGCTGTTTTTT. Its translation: CASSQGGLVGGTGELFF.

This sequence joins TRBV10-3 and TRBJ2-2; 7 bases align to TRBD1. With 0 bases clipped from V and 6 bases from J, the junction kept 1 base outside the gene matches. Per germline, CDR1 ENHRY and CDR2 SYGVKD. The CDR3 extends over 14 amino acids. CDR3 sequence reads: CAISESTGSGELFF. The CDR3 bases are TGTGCCATCAGTGAGTCGACAGGGTCCGGGGAGCTGTTTTTT.

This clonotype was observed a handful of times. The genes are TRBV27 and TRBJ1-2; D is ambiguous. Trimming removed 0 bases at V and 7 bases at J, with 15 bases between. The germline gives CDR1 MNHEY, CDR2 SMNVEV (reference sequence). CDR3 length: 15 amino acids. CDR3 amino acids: CASSLSMGVIGGYTF. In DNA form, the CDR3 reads TGTGCCAGCAGTTTATCTATGGGAGTTATTGGTGGCTACACCTTC.

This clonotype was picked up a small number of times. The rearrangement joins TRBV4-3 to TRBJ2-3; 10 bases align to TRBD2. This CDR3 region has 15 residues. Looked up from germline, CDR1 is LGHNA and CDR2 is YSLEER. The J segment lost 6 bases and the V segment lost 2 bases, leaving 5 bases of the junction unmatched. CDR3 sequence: CASSQQLAGSDTQYF. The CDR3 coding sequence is TGCGCCAGCAGCCAACAACTAGCGGGATCCGATACGCAGTATTTT.

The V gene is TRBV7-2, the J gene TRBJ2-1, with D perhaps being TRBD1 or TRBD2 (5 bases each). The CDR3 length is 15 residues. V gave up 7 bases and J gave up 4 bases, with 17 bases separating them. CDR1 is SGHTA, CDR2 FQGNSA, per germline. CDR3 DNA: TGTGCCAGCAACCCAGGGACCCTAAGGTACAATGAGCAGTTCTTC. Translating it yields CASNPGTLRYNEQFF.

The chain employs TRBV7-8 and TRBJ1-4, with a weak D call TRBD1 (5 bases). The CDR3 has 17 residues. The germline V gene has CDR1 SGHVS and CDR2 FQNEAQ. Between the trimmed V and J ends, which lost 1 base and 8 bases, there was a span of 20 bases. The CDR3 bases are TGTGCCAGCAGCTTAGGCTTGATGGCGGCGGGGGGGGAAAAACTGTTTTTT. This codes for CASSLGLMAAGGEKLFF.

CDR3 sequence: CASSSSYGATQYF. For the CDR3, the DNA is TGTGCCAGCAGCTCATCCTACGGAGCTACGCAGTATTTT. This chain uses TRBV7-2 with TRBJ2-3; D not resolved. Germline V gene data show CDR1 as SGHTA and CDR2 as FQGNSA. This CDR3 is 13 amino acids long. V was cut by 4 bases and J by 8 bases, with 13 bases left in between.

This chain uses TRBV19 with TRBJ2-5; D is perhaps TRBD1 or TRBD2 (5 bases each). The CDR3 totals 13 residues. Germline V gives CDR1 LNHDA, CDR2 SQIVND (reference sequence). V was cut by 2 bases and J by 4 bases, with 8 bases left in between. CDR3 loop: CASSISGRETQYF. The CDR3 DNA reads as TGTGCCAGTAGTATATCGGGGCGAGAGACCCAGTACTTC.

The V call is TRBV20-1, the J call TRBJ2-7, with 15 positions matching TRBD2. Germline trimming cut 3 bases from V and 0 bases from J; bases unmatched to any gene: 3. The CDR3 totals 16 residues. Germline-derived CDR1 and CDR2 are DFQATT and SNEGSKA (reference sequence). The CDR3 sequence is CSASGTSGRYSYEQYF. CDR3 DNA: TGCAGTGCTAGTGGGACTAGCGGGAGGTACTCCTACGAGCAGTACTTC.

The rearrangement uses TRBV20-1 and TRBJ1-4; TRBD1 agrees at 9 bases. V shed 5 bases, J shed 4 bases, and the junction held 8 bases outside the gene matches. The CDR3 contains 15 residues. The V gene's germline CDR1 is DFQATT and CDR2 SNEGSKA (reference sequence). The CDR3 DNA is TGCAGTGCTCGGGACAGGGAAGGAGTTAATGAAAAACTGTTTTTT. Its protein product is CSARDREGVNEKLFF.

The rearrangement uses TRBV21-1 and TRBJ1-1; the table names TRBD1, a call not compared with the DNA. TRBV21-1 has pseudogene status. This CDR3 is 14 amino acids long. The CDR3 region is CASSRDRARTEAFF. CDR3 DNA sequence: TGTGCCAGCAGCAGGGACAGGGCGCGGACTGAAGCTTTCTTT.

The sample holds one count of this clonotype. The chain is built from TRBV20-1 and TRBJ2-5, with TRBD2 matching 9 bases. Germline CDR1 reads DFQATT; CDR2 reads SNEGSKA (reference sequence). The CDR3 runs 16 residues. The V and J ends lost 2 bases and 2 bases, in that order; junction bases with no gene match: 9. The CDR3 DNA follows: TGCAGTGCTAGATGGGCGGGAGGGCCGGGACAAGAGACCCAGTACTTC. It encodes CSARWAGGPGQETQYF.

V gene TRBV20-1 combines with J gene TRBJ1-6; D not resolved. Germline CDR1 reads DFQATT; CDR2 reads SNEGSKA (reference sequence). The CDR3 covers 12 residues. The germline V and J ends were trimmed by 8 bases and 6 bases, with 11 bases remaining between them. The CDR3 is CSSGRTNSPLHF. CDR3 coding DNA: TGCAGTTCAGGACGGACTAATTCACCCCTCCACTTT.

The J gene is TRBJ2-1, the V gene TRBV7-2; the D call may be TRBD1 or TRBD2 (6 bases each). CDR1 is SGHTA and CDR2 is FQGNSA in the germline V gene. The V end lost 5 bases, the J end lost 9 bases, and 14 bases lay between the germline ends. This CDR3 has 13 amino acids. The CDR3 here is CASSPRGGLEQFF. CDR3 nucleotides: TGTGCCAGCAGCCCTAGAGGGGGACTTGAGCAGTTCTTC.

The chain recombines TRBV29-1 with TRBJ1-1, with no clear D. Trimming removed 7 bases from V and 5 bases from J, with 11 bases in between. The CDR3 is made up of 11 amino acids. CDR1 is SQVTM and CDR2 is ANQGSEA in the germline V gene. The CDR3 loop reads CSGRTGTEAFF. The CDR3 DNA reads TGCAGCGGCAGGACCGGAACTGAAGCTTTCTTT.

The CDR3 nucleotides are TGTGCCAGCAGCTTAGGGGCGGTTACTAACTATGGCTACACCTTC. Translation gives CASSLGAVTNYGYTF. The rearrangement joins TRBV7-2 to TRBJ1-2; no clear D gene. Germline assignment: CDR1 SGHTA and CDR2 FQGNSA. The CDR3 runs 15 residues. V gave up 1 base and J gave up 0 bases, with 9 bases separating them. Complete variable domain (other parts from reference TRBV7-2 and TRBJ1-2): GAGVSQSPSNKVTEKGKDVELRCDPISGHTALYWYRQSLGQGLEFLIYFQGNSAPDKSGLPSDRFSAERTGGSVSTLTIQRTQQEDSAVYLCASSLGAVTNYGYTFGSGTRLTVV.

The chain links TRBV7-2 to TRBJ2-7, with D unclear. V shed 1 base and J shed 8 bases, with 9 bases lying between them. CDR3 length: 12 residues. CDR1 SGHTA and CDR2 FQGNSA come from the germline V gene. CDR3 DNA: TGTGCCAGCAGCTTAGTTGCCCGACAGCAGTACTTC. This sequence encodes CASSLVARQQYF.

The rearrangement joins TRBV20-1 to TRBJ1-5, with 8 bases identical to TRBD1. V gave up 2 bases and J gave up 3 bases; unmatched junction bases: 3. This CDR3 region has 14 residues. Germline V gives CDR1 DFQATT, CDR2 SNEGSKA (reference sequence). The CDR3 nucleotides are TGCAGTGCTAGAAAGGACAGGGCCAATCAGCCCCAGCATTTT. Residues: CSARKDRANQPQHF.

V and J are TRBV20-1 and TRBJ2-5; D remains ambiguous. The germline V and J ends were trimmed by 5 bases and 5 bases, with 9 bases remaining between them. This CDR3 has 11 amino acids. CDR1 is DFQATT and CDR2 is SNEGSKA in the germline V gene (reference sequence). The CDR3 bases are TGCAGTGCTCTACGGTGGGAGACCCAGTACTTC. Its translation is CSALRWETQYF.

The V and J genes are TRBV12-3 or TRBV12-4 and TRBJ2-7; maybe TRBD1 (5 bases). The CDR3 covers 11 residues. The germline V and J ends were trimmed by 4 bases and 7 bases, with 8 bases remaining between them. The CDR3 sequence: CASSSPGEQYF. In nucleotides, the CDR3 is TGTGCCAGCAGTTCCCCAGGGGAGCAGTACTTC.

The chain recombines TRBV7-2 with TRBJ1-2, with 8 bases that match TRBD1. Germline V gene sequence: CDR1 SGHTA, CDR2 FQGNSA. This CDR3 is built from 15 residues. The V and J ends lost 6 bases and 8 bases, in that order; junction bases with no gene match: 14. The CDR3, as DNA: TGTGCCAGCAGTTCCCAACAGGGGGTGAGGGGGGGCTACACCTTC. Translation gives CASSSQQGVRGGYTF.

As DNA, the CDR3 is TGTGCCACCAGTGATCGGGGAGGGGTAAGGGGAGACACTGAAGCTTTCTTT. Translation: CATSDRGGVRGDTEAFF. The chain links TRBV24-1 to TRBJ1-1, with D tentatively TRBD1 (5 bases). CDR3 size: 17 residues. V was clipped by 3 bases and J by 3 bases, with 19 bases between them. The germline V gene has CDR1 KGHDR and CDR2 SFDVKD.